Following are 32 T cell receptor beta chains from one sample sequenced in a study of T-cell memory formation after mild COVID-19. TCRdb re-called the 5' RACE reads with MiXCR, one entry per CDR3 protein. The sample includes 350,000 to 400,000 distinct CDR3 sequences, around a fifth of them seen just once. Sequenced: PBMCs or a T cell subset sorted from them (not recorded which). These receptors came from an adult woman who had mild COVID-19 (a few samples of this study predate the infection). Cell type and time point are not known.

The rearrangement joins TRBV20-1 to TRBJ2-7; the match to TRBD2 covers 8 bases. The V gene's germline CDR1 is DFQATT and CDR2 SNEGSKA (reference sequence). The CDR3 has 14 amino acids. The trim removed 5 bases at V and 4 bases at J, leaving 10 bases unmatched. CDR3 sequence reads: CSAALGTGGYEQYF. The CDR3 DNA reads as TGCAGTGCTGCCCTCGGGACGGGAGGGTACGAGCAGTACTTC.

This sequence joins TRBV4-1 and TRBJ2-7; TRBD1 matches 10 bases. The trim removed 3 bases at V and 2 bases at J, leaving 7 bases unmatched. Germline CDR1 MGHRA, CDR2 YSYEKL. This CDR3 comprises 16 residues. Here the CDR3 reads CASSQNTGTGAYEQYF. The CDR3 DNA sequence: TGCGCCAGCAGCCAGAACACCGGGACAGGGGCCTACGAGCAGTACTTC.

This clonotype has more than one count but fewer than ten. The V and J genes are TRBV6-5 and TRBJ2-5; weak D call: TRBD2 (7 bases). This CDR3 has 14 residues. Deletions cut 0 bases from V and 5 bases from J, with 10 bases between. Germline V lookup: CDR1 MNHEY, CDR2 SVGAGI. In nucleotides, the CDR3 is TGTGCCAGCAGTTACTCTAGGGGGGGCGAGACCCAGTACTTC. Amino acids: CASSYSRGGETQYF.

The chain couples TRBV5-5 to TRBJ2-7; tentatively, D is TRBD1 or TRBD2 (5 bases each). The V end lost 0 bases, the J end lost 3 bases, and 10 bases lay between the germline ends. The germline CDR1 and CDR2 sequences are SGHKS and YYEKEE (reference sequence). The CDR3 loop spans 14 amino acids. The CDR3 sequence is CASSLGSGGYEQYF. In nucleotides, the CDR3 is TGTGCCAGCAGCTTGGGCAGTGGGGGCTACGAGCAGTACTTC.

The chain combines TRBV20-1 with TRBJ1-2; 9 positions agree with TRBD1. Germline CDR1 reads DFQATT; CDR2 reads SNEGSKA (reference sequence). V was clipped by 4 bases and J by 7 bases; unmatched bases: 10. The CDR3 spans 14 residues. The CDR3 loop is CSANPGTGLGGYTF. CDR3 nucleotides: TGCAGTGCTAACCCCGGGACAGGGCTTGGTGGCTACACCTTC.

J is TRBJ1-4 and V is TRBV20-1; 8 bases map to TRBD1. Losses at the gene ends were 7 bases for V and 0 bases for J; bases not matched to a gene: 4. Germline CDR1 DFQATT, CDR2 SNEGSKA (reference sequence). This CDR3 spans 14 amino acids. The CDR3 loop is CSVPQGATNEKLFF. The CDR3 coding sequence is TGCAGTGTCCCACAGGGGGCAACTAATGAAAAACTGTTTTTT.

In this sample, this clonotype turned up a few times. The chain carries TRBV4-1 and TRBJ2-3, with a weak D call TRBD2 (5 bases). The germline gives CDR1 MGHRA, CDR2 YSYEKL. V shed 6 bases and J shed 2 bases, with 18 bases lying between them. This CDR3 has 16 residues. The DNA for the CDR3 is TGCGCCAGCAGGGGCGGACGGGGAGATCCCACAGATACGCAGTATTTT. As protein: CASRGGRGDPTDTQYF.

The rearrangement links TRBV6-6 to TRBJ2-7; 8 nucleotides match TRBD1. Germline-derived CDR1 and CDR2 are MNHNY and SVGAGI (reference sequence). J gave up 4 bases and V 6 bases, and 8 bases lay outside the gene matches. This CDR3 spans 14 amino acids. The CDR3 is CASRSGTGKYEQYF. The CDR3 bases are TGTGCCAGCAGATCCGGGACAGGAAAGTACGAGCAGTACTTC.

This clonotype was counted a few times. CDR3 in amino acids: CSVVEGTASRNEQFF. CDR3 nucleotide sequence: TGCAGCGTTGTAGAAGGGACAGCCTCTAGGAATGAGCAGTTCTTC. V usage is TRBV29-1 and J usage is TRBJ2-1, with 7 positions matching TRBD1. Trimming removed 4 bases from V and 7 bases from J; junction bases left unmatched: 13. The CDR3 has 15 amino acids. Looked up from germline, CDR1 is SQVTM and CDR2 is ANQGSEA.

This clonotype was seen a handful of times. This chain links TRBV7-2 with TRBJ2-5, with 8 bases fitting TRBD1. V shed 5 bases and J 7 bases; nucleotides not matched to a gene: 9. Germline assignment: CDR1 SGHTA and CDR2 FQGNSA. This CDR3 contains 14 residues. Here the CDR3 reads CASSHRQGLGTQYF. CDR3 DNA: TGTGCCAGCAGCCATAGACAGGGGCTGGGGACCCAGTACTTC. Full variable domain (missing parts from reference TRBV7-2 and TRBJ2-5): GAGVSQSPSNKVTEKGKDVELRCDPISGHTALYWYRQSLGQGLEFLIYFQGNSAPDKSGLPSDRFSAERTGGSVSTLTIQRTQQEDSAVYLCASSHRQGLGTQYFGPGTRLLVL.

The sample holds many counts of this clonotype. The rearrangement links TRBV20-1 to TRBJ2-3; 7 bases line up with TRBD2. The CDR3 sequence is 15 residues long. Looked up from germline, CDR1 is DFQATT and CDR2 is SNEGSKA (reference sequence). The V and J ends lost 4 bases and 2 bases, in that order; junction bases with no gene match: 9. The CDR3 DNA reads TGCAGTGCTAACGGGGGAGCGGGAACCACAGATACGCAGTATTTT. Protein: CSANGGAGTTDTQYF.

The CDR3 DNA follows: TGTGCCTGGAAAGAGGGGACGCGACTAGCGGGTCCCACAGATACGCAGTATTTT. Its protein product is CAWKEGTRLAGPTDTQYF. This chain links TRBV30 with TRBJ2-3; TRBD2 matches at 10 bases. Unmatched junction bases numbered 15, after V lost 4 bases and J lost 2 bases. CDR3 length equals 18 residues. The V gene's germline CDR1 is GTSNPN and CDR2 SVGIG (reference sequence).

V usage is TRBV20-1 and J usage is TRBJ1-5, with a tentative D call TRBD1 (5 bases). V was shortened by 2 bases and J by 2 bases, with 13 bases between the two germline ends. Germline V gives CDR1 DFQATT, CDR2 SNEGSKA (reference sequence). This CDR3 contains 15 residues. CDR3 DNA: TGCAGTGCTAGACAATATCAGGGTGGCAATCAGCCCCAGCATTTT. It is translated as CSARQYQGGNQPQHF.

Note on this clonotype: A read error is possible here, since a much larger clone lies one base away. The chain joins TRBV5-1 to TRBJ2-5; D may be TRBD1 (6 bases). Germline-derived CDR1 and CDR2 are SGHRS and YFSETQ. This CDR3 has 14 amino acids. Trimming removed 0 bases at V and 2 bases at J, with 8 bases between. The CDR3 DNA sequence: TGCGCCAGCAGCTTGGAAAGGGGGCAAGAGACCCAGTACTTC. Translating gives CASSLERGQETQYF.

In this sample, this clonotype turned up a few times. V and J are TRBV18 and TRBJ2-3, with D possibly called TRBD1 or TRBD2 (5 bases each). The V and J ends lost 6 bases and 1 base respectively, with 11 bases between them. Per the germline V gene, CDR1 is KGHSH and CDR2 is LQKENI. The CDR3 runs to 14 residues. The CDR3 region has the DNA TGTGCCAGCTCTATGGGACCTGGCACAGATACGCAGTATTTT. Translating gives CASSMGPGTDTQYF.

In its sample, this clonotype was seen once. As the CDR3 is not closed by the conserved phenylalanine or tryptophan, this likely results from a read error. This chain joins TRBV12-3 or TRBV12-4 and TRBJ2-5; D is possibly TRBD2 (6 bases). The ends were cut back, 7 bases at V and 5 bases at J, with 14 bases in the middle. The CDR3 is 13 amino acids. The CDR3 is CASTSGERETQYY. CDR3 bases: TGTGCCAGCACCTCGGGAGAGCGGGAGACCCAGTACTAC.

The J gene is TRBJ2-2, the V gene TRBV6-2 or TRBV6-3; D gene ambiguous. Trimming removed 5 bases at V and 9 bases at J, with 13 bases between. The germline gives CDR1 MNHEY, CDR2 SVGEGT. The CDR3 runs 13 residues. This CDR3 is CASSRGREWELFF. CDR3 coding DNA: TGTGCCAGCAGTCGCGGACGAGAATGGGAGCTGTTTTTT.

The DNA for the CDR3 is TGTGCCAGCATGAGGAAAAGCTCCTACGAGCAGTACTTC. Its protein product is CASMRKSSYEQYF. The rearrangement links TRBV6-5 to TRBJ2-7; D uncertain. Per the germline V gene, CDR1 is MNHEY and CDR2 is SVGAGI. The length of the CDR3 is 13 residues. Trimming stripped 7 bases from V and 0 bases from J, with 10 bases between.

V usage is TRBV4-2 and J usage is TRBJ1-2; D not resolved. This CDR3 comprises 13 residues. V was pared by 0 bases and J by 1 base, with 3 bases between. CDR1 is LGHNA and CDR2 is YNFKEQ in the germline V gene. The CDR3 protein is CASSQERNYGYTF. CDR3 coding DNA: TGTGCCAGCAGCCAAGAACGTAACTATGGCTACACCTTC.

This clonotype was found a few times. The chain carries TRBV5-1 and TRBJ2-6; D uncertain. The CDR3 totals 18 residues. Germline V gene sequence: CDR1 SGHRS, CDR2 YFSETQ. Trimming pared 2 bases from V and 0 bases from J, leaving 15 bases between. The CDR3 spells CASSLGHALSSGANVLTF. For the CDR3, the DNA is TGCGCCAGCAGCTTAGGGCATGCCCTCTCCTCTGGGGCCAACGTCCTGACTTTC.

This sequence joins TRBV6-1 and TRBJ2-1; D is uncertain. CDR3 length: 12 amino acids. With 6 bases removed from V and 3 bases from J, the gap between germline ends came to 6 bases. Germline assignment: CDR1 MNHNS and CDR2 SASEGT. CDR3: CASRKNYNEQFF. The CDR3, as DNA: TGTGCCAGCAGGAAAAACTACAATGAGCAGTTCTTC.

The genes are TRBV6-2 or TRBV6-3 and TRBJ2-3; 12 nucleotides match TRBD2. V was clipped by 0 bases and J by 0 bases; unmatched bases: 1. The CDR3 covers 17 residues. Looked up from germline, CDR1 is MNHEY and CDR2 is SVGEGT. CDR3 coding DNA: TGTGCCAGCAGTTACTCGGGACTAGCGGGTAGCACAGATACGCAGTATTTT. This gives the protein CASSYSGLAGSTDTQYF.

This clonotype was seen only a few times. The CDR3 reads CASSLAPGQKMNTEAFF. The CDR3 DNA sequence: TGTGCCAGCAGCTTAGCTCCCGGACAGAAAATGAACACTGAAGCTTTCTTT. The gene calls are TRBV7-9 and TRBJ1-1; the D gene is possibly TRBD1 (6 bases). The CDR3 totals 17 residues. Germline CDR1 reads SEHNR; CDR2 reads FQNEAQ (reference sequence). Deletions cut 0 bases from V and 0 bases from J, with 14 bases between.

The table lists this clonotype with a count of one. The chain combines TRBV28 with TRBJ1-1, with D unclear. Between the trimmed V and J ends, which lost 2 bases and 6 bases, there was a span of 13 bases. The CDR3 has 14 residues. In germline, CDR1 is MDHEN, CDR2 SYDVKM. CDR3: CASSLGGGSAEAFF. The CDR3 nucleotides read TGTGCCAGCAGTTTAGGCGGTGGGTCCGCTGAAGCTTTCTTT.

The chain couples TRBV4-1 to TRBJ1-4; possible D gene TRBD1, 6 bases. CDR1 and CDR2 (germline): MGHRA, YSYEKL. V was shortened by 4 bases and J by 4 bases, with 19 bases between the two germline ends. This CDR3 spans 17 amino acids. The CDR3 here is CASSLVGGLGGNEKLFF. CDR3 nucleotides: TGCGCCAGCAGCCTCGTCGGGGGGCTAGGGGGTAATGAAAAACTGTTTTTT.

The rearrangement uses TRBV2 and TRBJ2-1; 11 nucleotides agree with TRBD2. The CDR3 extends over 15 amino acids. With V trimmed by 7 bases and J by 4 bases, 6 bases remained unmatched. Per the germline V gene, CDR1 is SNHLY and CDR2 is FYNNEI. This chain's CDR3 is CASTYTSGGYNEQFF. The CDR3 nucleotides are TGTGCCAGCACCTATACTAGCGGGGGTTACAATGAGCAGTTCTTC.

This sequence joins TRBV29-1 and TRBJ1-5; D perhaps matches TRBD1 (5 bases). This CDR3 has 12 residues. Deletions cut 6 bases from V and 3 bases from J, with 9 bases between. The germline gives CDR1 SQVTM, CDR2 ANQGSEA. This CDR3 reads CSVGEPNQPQHF. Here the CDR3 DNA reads TGCAGCGTGGGGGAGCCCAATCAGCCCCAGCATTTT.

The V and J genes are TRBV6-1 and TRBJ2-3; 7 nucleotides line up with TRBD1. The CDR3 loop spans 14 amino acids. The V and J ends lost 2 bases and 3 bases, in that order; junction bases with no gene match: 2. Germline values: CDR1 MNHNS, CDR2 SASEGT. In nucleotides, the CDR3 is TGTGCCAGCAGTGAAAGGGGGCGGACAGATACGCAGTATTTT. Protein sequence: CASSERGRTDTQYF.

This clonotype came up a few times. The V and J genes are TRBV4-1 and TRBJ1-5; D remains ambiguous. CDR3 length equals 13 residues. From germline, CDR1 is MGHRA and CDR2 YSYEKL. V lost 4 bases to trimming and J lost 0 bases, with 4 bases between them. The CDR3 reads CASSPNSNQPQHF. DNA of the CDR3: TGCGCCAGCAGCCCGAATAGCAATCAGCCCCAGCATTTT.

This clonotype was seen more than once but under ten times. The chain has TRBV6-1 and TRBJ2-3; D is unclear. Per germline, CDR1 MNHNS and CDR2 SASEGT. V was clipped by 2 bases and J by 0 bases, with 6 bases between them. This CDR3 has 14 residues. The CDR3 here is CASSEPVSTDTQYF. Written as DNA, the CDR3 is TGTGCCAGCAGTGAACCCGTTAGCACAGATACGCAGTATTTT.

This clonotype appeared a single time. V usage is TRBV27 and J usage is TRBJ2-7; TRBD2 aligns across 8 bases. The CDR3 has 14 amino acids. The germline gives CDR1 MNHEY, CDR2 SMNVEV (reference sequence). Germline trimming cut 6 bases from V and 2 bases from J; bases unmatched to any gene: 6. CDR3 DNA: TGTGCCAGCAGCTTCAGCGGGGGTACCTACGAGCAGTACTTC. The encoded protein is CASSFSGGTYEQYF.

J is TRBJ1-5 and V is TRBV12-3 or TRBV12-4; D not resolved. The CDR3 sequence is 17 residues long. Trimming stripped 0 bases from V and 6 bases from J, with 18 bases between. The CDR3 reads CASSLALKRGSGQPQHF. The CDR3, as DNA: TGTGCCAGCAGTTTAGCGCTAAAGCGGGGATCTGGTCAGCCCCAGCATTTT.